The rows below give T cell receptor beta chains drawn from one sample of a study of T cells in Graves' hyperthyroidism and ophthalmopathy. TCRdb processed the multiplex PCR reads anew with MiXCR; each CDR3 protein has one entry. Altogether some 400,000 distinct CDR3 sequences are present, around 13% being singletons, with the ten largest covering about 11%. The sample taken for sequencing was blood. The receptor source for this set is a woman aged 60 to 75 with Graves' hyperthyroidism. Both conserved end residues are part of each CDR3. Each record gives: D gene, clone size, J gene, V gene, CDR3 DNA, CDR3 protein. D genes are given only for firm matches. The size field is filled for only some rows; it gives once, few, many or a size class.

. many TRBJ1-2 TRBV3-1 TGTGCCAGCAGCCCCACACGACCTGATCTCTATGGCTACACCTTC CASSPTRPDLYGYTF
TRBD1 many TRBJ2-5 TRBV11-2 TGTGCCAGCAGCCCCGGGACAGGGGATGAGACCCAGTACTTC CASSPGTGDETQYF
. many TRBJ2-7 TRBV7-8 TGTGCCAGCAGCTTACCCAGGGGCCACTCCTACGAGCAGTACTTC CASSLPRGHSYEQYF
. many TRBJ1-1 TRBV7-3 TGTGCCAGCAGCCGTCAGCGGAACACTGAAGCTTTCTTT CASSRQRNTEAFF
. many TRBJ1-1 TRBV18 TGTGCCAGCTCACCCGGACAGCTACAGAACACTGAAGCTTTCTTT CASSPGQLQNTEAFF
. many TRBJ2-3 TRBV24-1 TGTGCCACCAGTGATCCCTCGGACAGAACAGATACGCAGTATTTT CATSDPSDRTDTQYF
TRBD1 few TRBJ2-4 TRBV10-3 TGTGCCATCGGACAGGGAGATTCCAAAAACATTCAGTACTTC CAIGQGDSKNIQYF
. . TRBJ1-2 TRBV20-1 TGCAGTGCTAGAGATAATCCAGAGAACTATGGCTACACCTTC CSARDNPENYGYTF
TRBD1 . TRBJ1-6 TRBV5-1 TGCGCCAGCAGCTTCGCCCCGACAGGGTCAGATTCACCCCTCCACTTT CASSFAPTGSDSPLHF
. . TRBJ1-4 TRBV7-6 TGTGCCAGCAGCTTAGCGCCTTCGGAAAAACTGTTTTTT CASSLAPSEKLFF
. many TRBJ2-3 TRBV10-3 TGTGCCATCAGTGAGTTTGGACCCGACACAGATACGCAGTATTTT CAISEFGPDTDTQYF
. many TRBJ2-1 TRBV9 TGTGCCAGCAGCGTAGGGTCTAGCTCCTACAATGAGCAGTTCTTC CASSVGSSSYNEQFF
. many TRBJ1-2 TRBV11-2 TGTGCCAGCAGCTTAGATCCCTCTAACTATGGCTACACCTTC CASSLDPSNYGYTF
TRBD1 many TRBJ2-2 TRBV11-3 TGTGCCAGCAGTTTAAGGACAGGGGTGAGCGGGGAGCTGTTTTTT CASSLRTGVSGELFF
TRBD1 many TRBJ2-7 TRBV6-5 TGTGCCAGCAGTTACTCGGGACAGGGCCCCTACGAGCAGTACTTC CASSYSGQGPYEQYF
TRBD1 many TRBJ2-2 TRBV5-1 TGCGCCAGCAGCTTGGCCGGGACAGGGGGCACCGGGGAGCTGTTTTTT CASSLAGTGGTGELFF
TRBD1 many TRBJ1-4 TRBV2 TGTGCCAGCAGTGTACAGGGGGCCAATAATGAAAAACTGTTTTTT CASSVQGANNEKLFF
. many TRBJ1-1 TRBV29-1 TGCAGCGTTGAAGATTCGGGGGCGGGGAACACTGAAGCTTTCTTT CSVEDSGAGNTEAFF
. . TRBJ1-1 TRBV5-6 TGTGCCAGCAGCTTGGGGCAGACCTCATGGGAGAACACTGAAGCTTTCTTT CASSLGQTSWENTEAFF
TRBD1 many TRBJ1-2 TRBV2 TGTGCCAGCAGCTCCGGGACAGGGCAATATGGCTACACCTTC CASSSGTGQYGYTF
. many TRBJ1-2 TRBV3-1 TGTGCCAGCAGCCAAACAGACGCCTATGGCTACACCTTC CASSQTDAYGYTF
. . TRBJ2-6 TRBV29-1 TGCAGCGTTGAAGGCTCTGAGGCCAACGTCCTGACTTTC CSVEGSEANVLTF
. few TRBJ2-2 TRBV20-1 TGCAGTGCCCAGGGGGGCGCGTATACCGGGGAGCTGTTTTTT CSAQGGAYTGELFF
. many TRBJ2-7 TRBV12-5 TGTGCTAGGGGCAATTCGGGGACGCAAGAGTCCTACGAGCAGTACTTC CARGNSGTQESYEQYF
TRBD1 many TRBJ2-1 TRBV7-3 TGTGCCAGCAGCTTCGACAGGGGGGGGTACAATGAGCAGTTCTTC CASSFDRGGYNEQFF
. . TRBJ2-3 TRBV18 TGTGCCAGCTTCGGGCCCACAGATACGCAGTATTTT CASFGPTDTQYF
TRBD1 many TRBJ1-2 TRBV2 TGTGCCAGCAGCTACAGGGGACGCCCTTGGGGCACCTTC CASSYRGRPWGTF
. . TRBJ1-1 TRBV9 TGTGCCAGCAGTCTAGAATGGAGGATGAACACTGAAGCTTTCTTT CASSLEWRMNTEAFF
. . TRBJ2-7 TRBV11-2 TGTGCCAGCAGCTTATTACGGTCTCCCTACGAGCAGTACTTC CASSLLRSPYEQYF
. few TRBJ2-7 TRBV5-6 TGTGCCAGCTCGAACGTCAAACAGGGAGGAGGCGACGAGCAGTACTTC CASSNVKQGGGDEQYF
. . TRBJ1-1 TRBV15 TGTGCCACCAGCAGAGACGCGTCATACGGAGCTTTCTTT CATSRDASYGAFF
. many TRBJ2-1 TRBV29-1 TGCAGCGGCCTCAACCACGACTCATACAATGAGCAGTTCTTC CSGLNHDSYNEQFF
. many TRBJ2-7 TRBV6-2/TRBV6-3 TGTGCCAGCAGTTTATTGGTGGCCTACGAGCAGTACTTC CASSLLVAYEQYF
. many TRBJ1-2 TRBV11-3 TGTGCCAGCAGCTTCGGTCAGGGGAGCTATGGCTACACCTTC CASSFGQGSYGYTF
. few TRBJ1-3 TRBV5-1 TGCGCCAGCAGCTTGATTAACAGCCGCACTGGAAACACCATATATTTT CASSLINSRTGNTIYF
TRBD1 few TRBJ1-2 TRBV10-3 TGTGCCATCAGTGAGTCTGACAGGGGACGCGTTGGCTACACCTTC CAISESDRGRVGYTF
. many TRBJ1-6 TRBV2 TGTGCCCGCGGCGGACGGAATGGCCTAAATTCACCCCTCCACTTT CARGGRNGLNSPLHF
. many TRBJ2-3 TRBV12-3/TRBV12-4 TGTGCCAGCAGTTTAGGCTCTTCCGATACGCAGTATTTT CASSLGSSDTQYF
TRBD2 few TRBJ2-3 TRBV7-3 TGTGCCAGCAGCCCAGGACTAGCGGAGGGGGATACGCAGTATTTT CASSPGLAEGDTQYF
. many TRBJ2-1 TRBV9 TGTGCCAGCAGCGTAGCCAGAAACAATGAGCAGTTCTTC CASSVARNNEQFF
TRBD2 . TRBJ2-1 TRBV4-2 TGTGCCAGCAGCCAAGACGGGCTAGCGGCGTTGGATGAGCAGTTCTTC CASSQDGLAALDEQFF
TRBD2 many TRBJ2-5 TRBV7-8 TGTGCCAGCAGCTTACGAGCGGGGCCATCGAGTTCGGAGACCCAGTACTTC CASSLRAGPSSSETQYF
TRBD2 few TRBJ2-1 TRBV27 TGTGCCAGCAGTTTAGCCAGCGGGAGCCATTCCTACAATGAGCAGTTCTTC CASSLASGSHSYNEQFF
. many TRBJ2-7 TRBV27 TGTGCCAGCAGCAGGACATCAAACTACGAGCAGTACTTC CASSRTSNYEQYF
. many TRBJ1-1 TRBV5-1 TGCGCCAGCAGCACTGGGGGTCTGCGCACTGAAGCTTTCTTT CASSTGGLRTEAFF
TRBD1 many TRBJ2-7 TRBV10-3 TGTGCCATCAGTGAGGGGACAGGGGTCGGCGAGCAGTACTTC CAISEGTGVGEQYF
TRBD2 many TRBJ2-3 TRBV10-3 TGTGCCGTTTCCCGGGCGGGAGAGGCGATAGATACGCAGTATTTT CAVSRAGEAIDTQYF
. many TRBJ2-7 TRBV5-1 TGCGCCAGCAGCCCCCAGGCAGGGGCCTACGAGCAGTACTTC CASSPQAGAYEQYF
. few TRBJ1-1 TRBV3-1 TGTGCCAGCAGCTACATGGGGTCGGTACAGAACACTGAAGCTTTCTTT CASSYMGSVQNTEAFF
. many TRBJ2-1 TRBV7-7 TGTGCTAGCAGCCAGGACACCTACAATGAGCAGTTCTTC CASSQDTYNEQFF
TRBD1 few TRBJ2-2 TRBV6-4 TGTGCCAGCAGTGACTTGAAGGGACAGAGGCCAACCGGGGAGCTGTTTTTT CASSDLKGQRPTGELFF
. . TRBJ2-5 TRBV6-2/TRBV6-3 TGTGCCAGCAAAAAGGGGACCTCAGGTAGAGAGACCCAGTACTTC CASKKGTSGRETQYF
. many TRBJ2-5 TRBV7-2 TGTGCCAGCAGCCAGCCAAAGTCTGGGACCCAGTACTTC CASSQPKSGTQYF
. many TRBJ1-1 TRBV6-6 TGTGCCAGCAGTTACACTGGGGGGGACACTGAAGCTTTCTTT CASSYTGGDTEAFF
. . TRBJ2-5 TRBV7-8 TGTGCCAGCAGCTTAATCTTCCAAGAGACCCAGTACTTC CASSLIFQETQYF